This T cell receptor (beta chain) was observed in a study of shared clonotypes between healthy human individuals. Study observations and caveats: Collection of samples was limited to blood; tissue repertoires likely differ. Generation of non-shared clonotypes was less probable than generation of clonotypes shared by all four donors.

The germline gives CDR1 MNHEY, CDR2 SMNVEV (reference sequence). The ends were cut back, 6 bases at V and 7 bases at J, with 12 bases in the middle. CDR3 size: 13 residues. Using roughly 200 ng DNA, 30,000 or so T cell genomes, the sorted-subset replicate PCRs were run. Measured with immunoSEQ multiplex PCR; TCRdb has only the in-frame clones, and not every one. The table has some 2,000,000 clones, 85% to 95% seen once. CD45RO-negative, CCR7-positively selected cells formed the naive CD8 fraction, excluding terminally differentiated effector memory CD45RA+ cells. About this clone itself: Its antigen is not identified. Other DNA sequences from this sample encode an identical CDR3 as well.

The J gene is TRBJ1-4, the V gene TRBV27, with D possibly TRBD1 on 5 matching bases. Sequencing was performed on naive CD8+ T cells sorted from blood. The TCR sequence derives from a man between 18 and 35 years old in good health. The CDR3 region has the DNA TGTGCCAGCAGCCTGGGGGTAGGTGAAAAACTGTTTTTT. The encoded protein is CASSLGVGEKLFF.